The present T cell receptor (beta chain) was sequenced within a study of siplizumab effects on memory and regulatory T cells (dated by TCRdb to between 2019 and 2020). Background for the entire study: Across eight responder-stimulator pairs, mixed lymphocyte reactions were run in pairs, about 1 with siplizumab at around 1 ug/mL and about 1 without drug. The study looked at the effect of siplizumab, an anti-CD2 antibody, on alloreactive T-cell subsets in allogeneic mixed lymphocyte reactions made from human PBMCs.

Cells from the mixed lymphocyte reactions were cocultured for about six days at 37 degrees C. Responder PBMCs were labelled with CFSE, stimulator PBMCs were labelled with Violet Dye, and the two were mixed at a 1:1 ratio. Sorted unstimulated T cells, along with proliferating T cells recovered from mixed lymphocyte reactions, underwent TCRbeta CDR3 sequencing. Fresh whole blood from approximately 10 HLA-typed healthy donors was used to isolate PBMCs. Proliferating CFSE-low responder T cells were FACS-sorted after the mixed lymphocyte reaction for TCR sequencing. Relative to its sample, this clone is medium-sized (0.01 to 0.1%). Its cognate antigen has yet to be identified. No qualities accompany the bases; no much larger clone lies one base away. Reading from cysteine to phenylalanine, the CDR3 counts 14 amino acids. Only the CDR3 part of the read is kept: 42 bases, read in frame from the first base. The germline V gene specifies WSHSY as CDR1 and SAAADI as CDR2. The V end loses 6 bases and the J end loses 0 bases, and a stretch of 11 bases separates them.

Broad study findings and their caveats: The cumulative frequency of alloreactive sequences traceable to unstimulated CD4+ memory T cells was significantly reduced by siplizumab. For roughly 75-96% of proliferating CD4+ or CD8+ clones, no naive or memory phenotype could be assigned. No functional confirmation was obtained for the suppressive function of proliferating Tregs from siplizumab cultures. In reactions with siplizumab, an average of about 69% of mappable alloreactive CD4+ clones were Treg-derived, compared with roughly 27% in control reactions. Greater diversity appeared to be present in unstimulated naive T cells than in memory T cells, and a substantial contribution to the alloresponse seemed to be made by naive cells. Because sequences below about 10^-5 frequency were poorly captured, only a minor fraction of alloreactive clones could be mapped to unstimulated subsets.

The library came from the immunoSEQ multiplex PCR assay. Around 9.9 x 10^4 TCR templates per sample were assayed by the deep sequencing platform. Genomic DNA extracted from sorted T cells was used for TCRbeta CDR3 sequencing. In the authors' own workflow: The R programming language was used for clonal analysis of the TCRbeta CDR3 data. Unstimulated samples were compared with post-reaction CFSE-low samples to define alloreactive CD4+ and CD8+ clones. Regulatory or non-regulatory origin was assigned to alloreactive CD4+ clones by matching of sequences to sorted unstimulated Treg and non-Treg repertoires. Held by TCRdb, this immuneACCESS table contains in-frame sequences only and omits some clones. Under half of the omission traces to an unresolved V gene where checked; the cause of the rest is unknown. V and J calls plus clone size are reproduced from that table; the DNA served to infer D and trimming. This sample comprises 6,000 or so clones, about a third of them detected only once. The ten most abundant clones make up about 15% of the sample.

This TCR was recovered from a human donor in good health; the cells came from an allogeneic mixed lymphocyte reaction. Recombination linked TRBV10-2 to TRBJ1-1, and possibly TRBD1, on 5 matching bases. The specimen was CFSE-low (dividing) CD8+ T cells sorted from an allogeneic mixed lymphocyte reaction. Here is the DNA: TGCGCCAGCAGGGCGGGACGGATGAACACTGAAGCTTTCTTT. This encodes CASRAGRMNTEAFF.